These 22 T cell receptor beta chains were sequenced from one sample in a study of blood T cell repertoires in COVID-19. Sequencing was performed with immunoSEQ multiplex PCR; in TCRdb, only in-frame clones are kept and a portion is missing. This table holds some 350,000 clones, about 90% found once. Sequenced sample: PBMCs or T cells enriched from blood (not recorded which). The receptors come from a woman aged 30 to 39 who had recovered from COVID-19.

The CDR3 loop is CASSLFSLNTEAFF. In DNA form, the CDR3 reads TGTGCCAGCAGCTTATTCTCTTTGAACACTGAAGCTTTCTTT. The chain joins TRBV7-8 to TRBJ1-1; D is uncertain. V lost 2 bases and J 0 bases, leaving 7 bases between the germline ends. CDR3 length equals 14 residues. Germline values: CDR1 SGHVS, CDR2 FQNEAQ.

The chain has TRBV27 and TRBJ1-1; D not certain. The CDR3 loop spans 14 amino acids. Germline CDR1 MNHEY, CDR2 SMNVEV (reference sequence). Trimming removed 5 bases at V and 0 bases at J, with 10 bases between. For the CDR3, the DNA is TGTGCCAGCAGTCTCACAGTCTTGAACACTGAAGCTTTCTTT. Protein product: CASSLTVLNTEAFF.

The chain links TRBV19 to TRBJ2-1; D call uncertain. Germline CDR1 LNHDA, CDR2 SQIVND (reference sequence). Trimming removed 6 bases at V and 0 bases at J, with 9 bases between. This CDR3 comprises 14 residues. This CDR3 reads CASRDLNSYNEQFF. For the CDR3, the DNA is TGTGCCAGTAGAGACTTGAACTCCTACAATGAGCAGTTCTTC.

This clone was seen a single time. The gene calls are TRBV28 and TRBJ2-7; 11 positions match TRBD2. Germline V gives CDR1 MDHEN, CDR2 SYDVKM. V lost 2 bases, J lost 3 bases, and 9 bases stayed unmatched. This CDR3 is 17 amino acids long. The CDR3 sequence is CASSLESSGRSIYEQYF. The CDR3 bases are TGTGCCAGCAGTTTAGAGTCTAGCGGGAGGTCTATCTACGAGCAGTACTTC. The entire variable domain, with the rest obtained from reference TRBV28 and TRBJ2-7, is as follows: DVKVTQSSRYLVKRTGEKVFLECVQDMDHENMFWYRQDPGLGLRLIYFSYDVKMKEKGDIPEGYSVSREKKERFSLILESASTNQTSMYLCASSLESSGRSIYEQYFGPGTRLTVT.

The chain couples TRBV3-1 (or the pseudogene TRBV3-2) to TRBJ2-7; possibly TRBD1 for D (6 bases). The CDR3 is 14 residues long. In germline, CDR1 is LGHDT, CDR2 YNNKEL (reference sequence). V lost 4 bases to trimming and J lost 3 bases, with 13 bases between them. The CDR3 nucleotides read TGTGCCAGCAGCCCGCGGACAGTTATCTACGAGCAGTACTTC. This codes for CASSPRTVIYEQYF.

The rearrangement uses TRBV7-3 and TRBJ2-6; a weak D match, TRBD1 (7 bases). The germline CDR1 and CDR2 sequences are SGHTA and FQGTGA. The CDR3 length is 17 residues. Trimming pared 6 bases from V and 1 base from J, leaving 16 bases between. For the CDR3, the DNA is TGTGCCAGCAGGTTCGGAGGGACAGTTTCTGGGGCCAACGTCCTGACTTTC. This gives the protein CASRFGGTVSGANVLTF. The full variable domain, rest sourced from reference TRBV7-3 and TRBJ2-6, is GAGVSQTPSNKVTEKGKYVELRCDPISGHTALYWYRQSLGQGPEFLIYFQGTGAADDSGLPNDRFFAVRPEGSVSTLKIQRTERGDSAVYLCASRFGGTVSGANVLTFGAGSRLTVL.

The J gene is TRBJ1-4, the V gene TRBV2; 8 nucleotides match TRBD1. This CDR3 is 14 amino acids long. Trimming took 6 bases from V and 8 from J; bases not matched to a gene: 8. CDR1 and CDR2 from the germline V gene are SNHLY and FYNNEI. CDR3 region: CASRPGQVLEKLFF. The CDR3 DNA sequence: TGTGCCAGCAGACCGGGACAGGTCTTGGAAAAACTGTTTTTT.

This chain links TRBV5-1 with TRBJ2-1; TRBD2 matches 10 bases. Germline values: CDR1 SGHRS, CDR2 YFSETQ. V was pared by 2 bases and J by 5 bases, with 4 bases of the junction left unmatched. The CDR3 consists of 15 residues. The CDR3 DNA reads TGCGCCAGCAGCTTAGGTACTAGCGGGGACAATGAGCAGTTCTTC. Protein: CASSLGTSGDNEQFF.

This chain connects TRBV9 to TRBJ2-2; 8 bases are shared with TRBD2. Germline V gives CDR1 SGDLS, CDR2 YYNGEE. V was pared by 6 bases and J by 4 bases, with 8 bases of the junction left unmatched. CDR3 length equals 15 residues. CDR3 DNA sequence: TGTGCCAGCAACGAGGGACTAGTCGTCACCGGGGAGCTGTTTTTT. Protein sequence: CASNEGLVVTGELFF.

The chain carries TRBV15 and TRBJ1-4; D gene ambiguous. Deletions cut 0 bases from V and 8 bases from J, with 10 bases between. Germline CDR1 is LNHNV and CDR2 is YYDKDF (reference sequence). CDR3 size: 14 residues. The CDR3, as DNA: TGTGCCACCAGCAGAGATCGGGGTACAGAAAAACTGTTTTTT. This translates into CATSRDRGTEKLFF. The variable domain in full, with the rest retrieved from reference TRBV15 and TRBJ1-4, is DAMVIQNPRYQVTQFGKPVTLSCSQTLNHNVMYWYQQKSSQAPKLLFHYYDKDFNNEADTPDNFQSRRPNTSFCFLDIRSPGLGDTAMYLCATSRDRGTEKLFFGSGTQLSVL.

The V gene is TRBV2, the J gene TRBJ2-7; 7 positions match TRBD2. CDR1 is SNHLY, CDR2 FYNNEI, per germline. CDR3 length: 15 residues. The junction had 6 bases not matched to a gene; V was cut back by 4 bases and J by 0 bases. The CDR3 DNA is TGTGCCAGCAGTGCGGCTAGCGGATACTCCTACGAGCAGTACTTC. Translation gives CASSAASGYSYEQYF.

V usage is TRBV5-1 and J usage is TRBJ2-3, with D perhaps TRBD2 (6 bases). The CDR3 extends over 15 amino acids. V lost 0 bases and J lost 6, with 14 bases in between. Germline assignment: CDR1 SGHRS and CDR2 YFSETQ. The CDR3 DNA reads as TGCGCCAGCAGCTTGGCCGGAGGGTCAGAGGATACGCAGTATTTT. This codes for CASSLAGGSEDTQYF.

CDR3 bases: TGTGCCAGCAGCTTGTCTATAGGGGTTATCTATGGCTACACCTTC. Protein: CASSLSIGVIYGYTF. The rearrangement links TRBV7-2 to TRBJ1-2; the D gene is possibly TRBD1 (5 bases). CDR3 length equals 15 residues. Germline values: CDR1 SGHTA, CDR2 FQGNSA. Trimming left V 3 bases short and J 4 bases short, with 15 bases between.

The chain employs TRBV10-1 and TRBJ2-3; tentatively, D is TRBD1 (5 bases). CDR3 length: 16 amino acids. V dropped 2 bases and J dropped 6 bases, with 18 bases sitting between them. Germline CDR1 WNHNN, CDR2 SYGVQD (reference sequence). CDR3 loop: CASSEARGGKRDTQYF. The CDR3 DNA reads as TGCGCCAGCAGTGAGGCAAGGGGTGGAAAGAGGGATACGCAGTATTTT.

The chain joins TRBV6-5 to TRBJ1-2, with 7 bases fitting TRBD1. The CDR3 runs 15 residues. With V trimmed by 6 bases and J by 7 bases, 14 bases remained unmatched. CDR1 and CDR2 from the germline V gene are MNHEY and SVGAGI. The CDR3 spells CASSRHRGDLGGYTF. The CDR3 DNA sequence: TGTGCCAGCAGCCGACACAGGGGTGACCTTGGTGGCTACACCTTC.

The V gene is TRBV15, the J gene TRBJ2-1; 10 bases are a match to TRBD2. CDR3 length: 17 amino acids. CDR1 is LNHNV, CDR2 YYDKDF, per germline (reference sequence). V trimming: 0 bases; J trimming: 3 bases; junction bases outside the gene matches: 5. CDR3 sequence reads: CATSRDRLAGDYNEQFF. As DNA, the CDR3 is TGTGCCACCAGCAGAGATCGTCTAGCGGGAGACTACAATGAGCAGTTCTTC.

CDR3 coding DNA: TGTGCCAGCAGTCCTCTAGCGGGAGCGTGGGAGCAGTACTTC. It codes for CASSPLAGAWEQYF. The gene calls are TRBV28 and TRBJ2-7; 10 positions match TRBD2. J gave up 7 bases and V 5 bases, and 8 bases lay outside the gene matches. Germline CDR1 is MDHEN and CDR2 is SYDVKM. This CDR3 has 14 amino acids. The whole variable domain, remainder taken from reference TRBV28 and TRBJ2-7, is DVKVTQSSRYLVKRTGEKVFLECVQDMDHENMFWYRQDPGLGLRLIYFSYDVKMKEKGDIPEGYSVSREKKERFSLILESASTNQTSMYLCASSPLAGAWEQYFGPGTRLTVT.

The chain uses TRBV7-9 and TRBJ2-7; possibly TRBD1 for D (6 bases). Trimming stripped 5 bases from V and 0 bases from J, with 11 bases between. CDR3 length: 14 amino acids. Germline V gene lookup returns CDR1 SEHNR and CDR2 FQNEAQ (reference sequence). The CDR3 DNA is TGTGCCAGCAGCAAGCGACAGGACTCCTACGAGCAGTACTTC. Protein product: CASSKRQDSYEQYF. The full variable domain, in which reference TRBV7-9 and TRBJ2-7 provide the parts outside the CDR3, is DTGVSQNPRHKITKRGQNVTFRCDPISEHNRLYWYRQTLGQGPEFLTYFQNEAQLEKSRLLSDRFSAERPKGSFSTLEIQRTEQGDSAMYLCASSKRQDSYEQYFGPGTRLTVT.

The chain carries TRBV4-1 and TRBJ2-1; 10 bases agree with TRBD2. The germline gives CDR1 MGHRA, CDR2 YSYEKL. CDR3 size: 17 residues. Trimming cost V 5 bases and J 2 bases; bases outside gene matches: 9. The CDR3 DNA follows: TGCGCCAGCAGCTATCCTAGCGGGAGAGGTACCTACAATGAGCAGTTCTTC. The encoded protein is CASSYPSGRGTYNEQFF.

This clone was counted many times. This chain links TRBV6-4 with TRBJ2-3; TRBD2 might be the D (6 bases). CDR1 is MRHNA and CDR2 is SNTAGT in the germline V gene. The CDR3 runs to 14 residues. V shed 0 bases and J shed 2 bases, with 6 bases lying between them. The CDR3 DNA reads TGTGCCAGCAGTGACTCACTAGCCACAGATACGCAGTATTTT. Translated: CASSDSLATDTQYF.

The V and J genes are TRBV19 and TRBJ2-7; D possibly corresponds to TRBD2 (6 bases). Germline CDR1 and CDR2: LNHDA and SQIVND (reference sequence). V lost 6 bases, J lost 6 bases, and 15 bases lay in between. The CDR3 has 13 amino acids. The CDR3 loop reads CASSPTAGSEQYF. The CDR3 coding sequence is TGTGCCAGTAGCCCAACGGCGGGGAGCGAGCAGTACTTC.

The chain couples TRBV12-3 or TRBV12-4 to TRBJ1-1; no firm D call. Trimming shortened V by 6 bases and J by 4 bases, and 12 bases separated the two germline ends. The CDR3 runs to 13 residues. This CDR3 reads CASSLQEGTEAFF. Here the CDR3 DNA reads TGTGCCAGCAGCCTTCAGGAGGGCACTGAAGCTTTCTTT.